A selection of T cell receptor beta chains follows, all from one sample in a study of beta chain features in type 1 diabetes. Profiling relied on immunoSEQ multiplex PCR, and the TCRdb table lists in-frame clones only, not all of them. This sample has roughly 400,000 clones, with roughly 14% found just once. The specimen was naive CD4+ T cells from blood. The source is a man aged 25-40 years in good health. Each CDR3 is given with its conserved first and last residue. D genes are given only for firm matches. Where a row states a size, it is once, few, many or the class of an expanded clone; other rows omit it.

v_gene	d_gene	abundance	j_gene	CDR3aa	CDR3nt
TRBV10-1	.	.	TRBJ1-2	CASSESNSFPGYTF	TGCGCCAGCAGTGAGTCGAACAGCTTCCCTGGCTACACCTTC
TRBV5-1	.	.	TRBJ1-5	CASSLTRDQPQHF	TGCGCCAGCAGCTTGACGAGGGATCAGCCCCAGCATTTT
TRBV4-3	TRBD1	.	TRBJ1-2	CASSQVRATGVYYGYTF	TGCGCCAGCAGCCAAGTCCGCGCGACAGGGGTTTACTATGGCTACACCTTC
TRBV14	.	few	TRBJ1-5	CASSQDGGANQPQHF	TGTGCCAGCAGCCAAGATGGAGGGGCCAATCAGCCCCAGCATTTT
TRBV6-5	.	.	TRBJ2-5	CASSRAGQETQYF	TGTGCCAGCAGTCGAGCGGGCCAAGAGACCCAGTACTTC
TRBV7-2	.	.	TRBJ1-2	CASRVNEAYGYTF	TGTGCCAGCAGGGTAAACGAGGCCTATGGCTACACCTTC
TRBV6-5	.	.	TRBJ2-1	CASSSTLDSINEQFF	TGTGCCAGCAGTTCCACCTTGGACAGTATCAATGAGCAGTTCTTC
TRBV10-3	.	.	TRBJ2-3	CAISESSTDTQYF	TGTGCCATCAGTGAGTCCAGCACAGATACGCAGTATTTT
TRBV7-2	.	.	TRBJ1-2	CASSVNREGDGYTF	TGTGCCAGCAGCGTAAACAGGGAAGGGGATGGCTACACCTTC
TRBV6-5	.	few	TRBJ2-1	CASSYQGNNNEQFF	TGTGCCAGCAGTTATCAGGGGAACAACAATGAGCAGTTCTTC
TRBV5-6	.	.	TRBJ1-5	CASSMGNQPQHF	TGTGCCAGCAGCATGGGCAATCAGCCCCAGCATTTT
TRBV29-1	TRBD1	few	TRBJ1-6	CSVLGTESSYNSPLHF	TGCAGCGTTCTAGGGACAGAGAGCTCCTATAATTCACCCCTCCACTTT
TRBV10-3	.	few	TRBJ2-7	CATSTQNLGEQYF	TGTGCCACCTCGACCCAAAACTTAGGTGAGCAGTACTTC
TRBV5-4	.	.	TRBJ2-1	CASSTTGNMKNEQFF	TGTGCCAGCAGCACAACCGGGAATATGAAAAATGAGCAGTTCTTC
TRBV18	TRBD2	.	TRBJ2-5	CASSPDRGRGETQYF	TGTGCCAGCTCACCTGACAGAGGGAGGGGAGAGACCCAGTACTTC
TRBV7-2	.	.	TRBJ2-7	CASSKLPPSYEQYF	TGTGCCAGCAGCAAGCTCCCCCCGTCCTACGAGCAGTACTTC
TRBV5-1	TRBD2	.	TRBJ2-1	CASSLAGGRAHEQFF	TGCGCCAGCAGCTTGGCTGGCGGGAGGGCCCATGAGCAGTTCTTC
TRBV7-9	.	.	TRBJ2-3	CASRLYLGDTQYF	TGTGCCAGCAGACTTTATCTCGGAGATACGCAGTATTTT
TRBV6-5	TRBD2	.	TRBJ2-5	CASSYSPGLADYF	TGTGCCAGCAGTTACTCGCCCGGACTAGCGGATTACTTC
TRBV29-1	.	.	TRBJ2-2	CSVNEGPGELFF	TGCAGCGTAAATGAGGGGCCGGGGGAGCTGTTTTTT